The T cell receptor beta chain under discussion was sequenced for a study of OX40 agonist ivuxolimab in advanced cancers. Overall study findings and caveats: Clonal expansion from baseline to week 6 occurred in both CD4+ and CD8+ T cells. Also showing low normalized T-cell clonal expansion were some of the nonresponders. Antigens targeted by the expanded peripheral T cells were not determined.

Sampled blood was obtained at baseline, cycle 4 day 1, and cycle 7 day 1. Germline V lookup: CDR1 GTSNPN, CDR2 SVGIG (reference sequence). The CDR3 is 11 residues long. Trimming stripped 3 bases from V and 6 bases from J, with 5 bases between. This clone appeared a single time. Its target is unknown. Data came from immunoSEQ multiplex PCR; TCRdb stores just in-frame clones and leaves some out. The data show around 13,000 clones, around 74% seen once. The chain employs TRBV30 and TRBJ2-2; no firm D call. This TCR was recovered from an adult with an advanced solid tumor such as melanoma, head and neck, liver or kidney cancer. The specimen was CD4+ or CD8+ T cells sorted from blood, collected in a trial of the OX40 agonist ivuxolimab. The DNA for the CDR3 is TGTGCCTGGAGCTACCCCGGGGAGCTGTTTTTT. Translating it yields CAWSYPGELFF.